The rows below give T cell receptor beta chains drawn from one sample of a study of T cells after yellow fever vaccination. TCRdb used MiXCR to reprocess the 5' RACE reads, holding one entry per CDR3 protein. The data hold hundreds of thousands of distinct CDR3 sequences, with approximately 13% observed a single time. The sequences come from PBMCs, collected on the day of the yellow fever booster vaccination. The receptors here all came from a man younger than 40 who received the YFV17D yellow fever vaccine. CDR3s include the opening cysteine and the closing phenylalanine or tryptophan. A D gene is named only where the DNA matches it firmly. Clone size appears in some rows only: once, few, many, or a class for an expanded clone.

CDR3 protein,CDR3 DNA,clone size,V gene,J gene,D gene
CASSDSPDEQYF,TGTGCCAGCAGTGATTCCCCCGACGAGCAGTACTTC,few,TRBV25-1,TRBJ2-7,.
CASSYPVRSGTLSYEQYF,TGTGCCAGCAGTTACCCGGTCCGTAGCGGGACATTGTCCTACGAGCAGTACTTC,many,TRBV6-2/TRBV6-3,TRBJ2-7,TRBD2
CASSADGGREDTQYF,TGTGCCAGCAGCGCAGACGGCGGGAGGGAGGATACGCAGTATTTT,few,TRBV9,TRBJ2-3,TRBD2
CASSLNSIYEQYF,TGTGCCAGCAGTTTAAACAGCATCTACGAGCAGTACTTC,.,TRBV12-3/TRBV12-4,TRBJ2-7,.
CASSPLGQGDIQYF,TGTGCCAGCAGCCCCCTCGGACAGGGGGACATTCAGTACTTC,.,TRBV4-2,TRBJ2-4,TRBD1
CASSQAGTVYEQYF,TGTGCCAGCAGTCAAGCCGGGACAGTCTACGAGCAGTACTTC,.,TRBV27,TRBJ2-7,TRBD1
CGTSGRGNTGELFF,TGCGGTACTAGCGGGAGGGGTAACACCGGGGAGCTGTTTTTT,few,TRBV20-1,TRBJ2-2,TRBD2
CASSQDDGGTKTQYF,TGTGCCAGCAGCCAAGATGACGGCGGGACAAAGACCCAGTACTTC,.,TRBV4-2,TRBJ2-5,.
CASSTAANSYNEQFF,TGTGCCAGCAGCACCGCCGCAAACTCCTACAATGAGCAGTTCTTC,few,TRBV25-1,TRBJ2-1,.
CARLAGVGELFF,TGTGCCAGATTAGCGGGAGTGGGGGAGCTGTTTTTT,.,TRBV12-3/TRBV12-4,TRBJ2-2,TRBD2
CAIGGEIYGYTF,TGTGCCATCGGGGGGGAGATCTATGGCTACACCTTC,many,TRBV10-3,TRBJ1-2,.
CASSERHPETQYF,TGTGCCAGCAGTGAAAGGCACCCAGAGACCCAGTACTTC,many,TRBV6-1,TRBJ2-5,.
CASSEGTGDYNEQFF,TGCGCCAGCAGCGAGGGGACAGGGGACTACAATGAGCAGTTCTTC,many,TRBV5-1,TRBJ2-1,TRBD1
CASSRRAGVYEQYF,TGTGCCAGCAGCAGGCGAGCGGGAGTCTACGAGCAGTACTTC,few,TRBV7-8,TRBJ2-7,TRBD2
CASRERLAGFDRDEQFF,TGTGCCAGCAGGGAGAGACTAGCGGGATTCGATAGAGATGAGCAGTTCTTC,.,TRBV2,TRBJ2-1,TRBD2
CSARDYQAGPQETQYF,TGCAGTGCTAGAGATTACCAGGCGGGACCTCAAGAGACCCAGTACTTC,.,TRBV20-1,TRBJ2-5,.
CASSGNEQYF,TGTGCCAGCAGTGGAAACGAGCAGTACTTC,.,TRBV2,TRBJ2-7,.
CASSPRRGQETQYF,TGTGCCAGCAGCCCGAGAAGGGGCCAAGAGACCCAGTACTTC,many,TRBV7-9,TRBJ2-5,.
CSASSAGVGNIQYF,TGCAGTGCTAGTTCAGCGGGAGTTGGGAACATTCAGTACTTC,.,TRBV20-1,TRBJ2-4,TRBD2